This T cell receptor (beta chain) was observed in a study of blood T cell repertoires in COVID-19 (dated by TCRdb to 2019 to 2021). The study in broad terms: Samples from collaborators originated in the United States, Italy and Spain and spanned both the acute and convalescent phases of COVID-19. A freely available public database, intended as a resource for researchers studying the immune response to SARS-CoV-2, is where the repertoires were released. The samples were drawn from two sources: the first 160 participants of the ongoing ImmuneRACE study, and some 1,300 subjects contributed by 6 global collaborators. The material from the prospective study consisted of cDNA or gDNA derived from T cells, B-cell-depleted T cells, or PBMCs. The sample metadata nearly always contained a de-identified subject ID, COVID-19 status, age in years and sex. Deeply sampled blood TCRbeta repertoires from subjects exposed to, actively infected with, or recovered from COVID-19 were included in the dataset. HLA class I and class II types, where available, came from metadata supplied by the sample provider rather than from assay-based typing. What the work shows at the level of the full study, not this receptor alone: Clinical and demographic metadata were provided uncurated, with the amount varying by source and participant.

TCRbeta CDR3 regions were amplified from genomic DNA by means of the immunoSEQ Assay, a bias-controlled multiplex PCR. Under the source paper's analysis protocol: Nucleated cell counts per sample were estimated from amplification of reference gene primers within the assay. Sequence reads were collapsed and filtered to measure the absolute abundance of every unique TCRbeta CDR3 rearrangement. For each sample, productive Simpson clonality was calculated as the square root of Simpson's diversity index across productive rearrangements. TCRdb retrieved this table from immuneACCESS and kept in-frame rearrangements only. Not all clones are present; in checked studies, unresolved V genes account for under half, and no reason is known for the remainder. V, J and clone size were drawn from that table, and D and trimming were deduced from the DNA. The table for this sample lists some 65,000 clones; more than 75% of them were counted only once. The ten biggest clones cover roughly 1.2% of the sample.

Concerning this clone: Its antigen is still unknown. No much larger clonotype is one base removed from it; base qualities were not supplied.

V is clipped by 1 base and J by 1 base, and the sequence between their germline boundaries is 12 bases long. Via the germline V gene, CDR1 is SGHDT and CDR2 YYEEEE. The CDR3 sequence holds 16 residues, the cysteine and phenylalanine included. Only the CDR3 DNA stays, 48 bases, in frame from base 1. Each collaborating institution followed its own protocols to collect whole blood in K2EDTA tubes. For TCRbeta analysis, collaborators shipped samples in one of three forms: frozen whole blood, isolated PBMCs, or DNA extracted from either of those sample types. The clonotype originates from a man between 60 and 75 years old with acute or convalescent COVID-19. The rearrangement joined TRBV5-6 to TRBJ1-5, with a tentative D gene TRBD1 over 5 matching bases. Sequences were obtained from peripheral blood. The encoded CDR3 is CASSLNGGLSNQPQHF. The base sequence is TGTGCCAGCAGCTTGAACGGGGGTCTGAGCAATCAGCCCCAGCATTTT.